The sequence of this T cell receptor beta chain was determined in a study of blood T cell repertoires in COVID-19. Method: immunoSEQ multiplex PCR; TCRdb's copy keeps in-frame clones and lacks some. The table includes about 92,000 clones, 80% detected once. Deletions cut 6 bases from V and 7 bases from J, with 12 bases between. Germline V gene data show CDR1 as LNHDA and CDR2 as SQIVND (reference sequence). This CDR3 is built from 12 residues. The TCR comes from a woman aged 65 to 85 with acute or convalescent COVID-19. Sequencing input: peripheral blood. The chain combines TRBV19 with TRBJ1-2, with a weak D call TRBD1 (6 bases). CDR3 amino acids: CASSLRQVGYTF. The CDR3 nucleotides are TGTGCCAGTAGCCTTCGACAGGTTGGCTACACCTTC.